This record looks at one TCR beta chain sequence and its context. Its antigen is currently unknown. The data stem from a study of cytomegalovirus exposure and HLA in healthy donors. PCR employed 60 Vbeta and 13 Jbeta primers. The method was immunoSEQ multiplex PCR; TCRdb's version includes in-frame clones alone and lacks a portion of them. The data hold more than 85,000 clones, with roughly 73% observed a single time. Whole-study findings and limits: Per a prior analysis, the majority of TCR beta V segments were productive roughly 87% or roughly 30% of the time. An ancestry cluster, one associated with Asian ancestry, reportedly showed fewer N-insertions than the roughly 700-donor mean in a later analysis.

This CDR3 comprises 15 residues. Per germline, CDR1 LGHNA and CDR2 YSLEER. Deletions cut 0 bases from V and 8 bases from J, with 16 bases between. This clonotype was obtained from a woman in her thirties or forties in good health and CMV-seropositive. This chain links TRBV4-3 with TRBJ1-2, with a weak D call TRBD1 (6 bases). Sequencing was performed on PBMCs. The CDR3 sequence is CASSQDYRASWGYTF. The CDR3 nucleotides read TGCGCCAGCAGCCAAGACTACAGGGCCTCCTGGGGCTACACCTTC.